The 6 T cell receptor beta chains given below trace back to one sample, sequenced in a study of shared clonotypes between healthy human individuals. This table comes from immunoSEQ multiplex PCR, and its TCRdb copy is limited to in-frame clones, with some not included. Among 450,000 to 500,000 clones listed, 65% to 85% were seen once. The sample consisted of PBMCs. These receptors were obtained from a woman aged 35 to 49 in good health. Some clones in this sample may be carry-over from other donors' samples.

V and J are TRBV7-6 and TRBJ2-7, with unresolved D. V dropped 1 base and J dropped 6 bases, with 10 bases sitting between them. Germline lookup yields CDR1 SGHVS and CDR2 FNYEAQ. The CDR3 covers 13 residues. The CDR3 sequence: CASSLGSVGEQYF. The CDR3 nucleotides are TGTGCCAGCAGCTTAGGCAGTGTCGGCGAGCAGTACTTC.

This sequence joins TRBV27 and TRBJ2-7; D is ambiguous. The CDR3 runs 15 residues. Per the germline V gene, CDR1 is MNHEY and CDR2 is SMNVEV (reference sequence). V lost 9 bases to trimming and J lost 0 bases, with 18 bases between them. The CDR3 region has the DNA TGTGCCAGTAGTACCGGCAGACTTATCTCCTACGAGCAGTACTTC. Its translation: CASSTGRLISYEQYF.

V is TRBV25-1 and J is TRBJ2-7; D may match TRBD1 or TRBD2 (5 bases each). The V gene lost 1 base and the J gene lost 6 bases, with 13 bases spanning the gap. Per the germline V gene, CDR1 is MGHDK and CDR2 is SYGVNS. CDR3 length: 14 residues. This CDR3 reads CASSELLVGAEQYF. Written as DNA, the CDR3 is TGTGCCAGCAGTGAATTGTTGGTCGGGGCCGAGCAGTACTTC.

This clone was detected only once. The CDR3 here is CASSAYFQAGELFF. CDR3 coding DNA: TGTGCCAGCAGCGCCTACTTCCAAGCCGGGGAGCTGTTTTTT. This chain links TRBV2 with TRBJ2-2; D unresolved. The germline V and J ends were trimmed by 6 bases and 6 bases, with 14 bases remaining between them. Germline CDR1 SNHLY, CDR2 FYNNEI. The CDR3 covers 14 residues. The entire variable domain, with the rest obtained from reference TRBV2 and TRBJ2-2, is as follows: EPEVTQTPSHQVTQMGQEVILRCVPISNHLYFYWYRQILGQKVEFLVSFYNNEISEKSEIFDDQFSVERPDGSNFTLKIRSTKLEDSAMYFCASSAYFQAGELFFGEGSRLTVL.

Points on this clone: This may be a read error, as it is one base from a much larger clone. The chain employs TRBV30 and TRBJ1-6; the D is unclear. CDR3 size: 15 residues. The V gene's germline CDR1 is GTSNPN and CDR2 SVGIG (reference sequence). CDR3 nucleotides: TGTGCCTGGAGTGGTAGAGTTGCCTATAATTCACCCTTCCACTTT. Protein: CAWSGRVAYNSPFHF.

Written as DNA, the CDR3 is TGTGCCAGTTCCATAGCCCCGCGAGAGACCCAGTACTTC. This gives the protein CASSIAPRETQYF. This chain uses TRBV6-5 with TRBJ2-5; no definite D call. The CDR3 covers 13 residues. The germline gives CDR1 MNHEY, CDR2 SVGAGI. Trimming took off 9 bases at V and 4 bases at J, with 15 bases between the two ends.